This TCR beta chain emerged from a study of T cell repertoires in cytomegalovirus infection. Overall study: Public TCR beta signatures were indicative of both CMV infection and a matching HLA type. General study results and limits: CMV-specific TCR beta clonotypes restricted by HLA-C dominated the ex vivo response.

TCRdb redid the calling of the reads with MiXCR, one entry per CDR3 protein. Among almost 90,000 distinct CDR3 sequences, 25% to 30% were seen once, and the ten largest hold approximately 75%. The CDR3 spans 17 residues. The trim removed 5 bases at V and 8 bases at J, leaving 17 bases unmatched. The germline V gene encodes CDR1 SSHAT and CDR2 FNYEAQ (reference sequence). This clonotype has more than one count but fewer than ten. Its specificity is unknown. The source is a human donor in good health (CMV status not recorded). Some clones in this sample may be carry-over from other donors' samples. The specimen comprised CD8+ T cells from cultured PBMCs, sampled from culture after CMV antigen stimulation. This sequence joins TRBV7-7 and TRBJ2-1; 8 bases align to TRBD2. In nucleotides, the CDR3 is TGTGCCAGCAGCCCTCCTAATTTCGGGGGGGCACCCGATGAGCAGTTCTTC. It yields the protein CASSPPNFGGAPDEQFF.